This entry lists 28 T cell receptor beta chains sequenced from one sample in a study of blood T cell repertoires in COVID-19. The table came from immunoSEQ multiplex PCR; TCRdb's copy has only in-frame clones and leaves some out. The sample contains approximately 17,000 clones, more than 70% of which appear only once. Sample: PBMCs or T cells enriched from blood (not recorded which). The receptors stem from a woman in her twenties or thirties who had recovered from COVID-19.

V usage is TRBV7-3 and J usage is TRBJ2-7; 8 nucleotides match TRBD2. Trimming cost V 5 bases and J 7 bases; bases outside gene matches: 10. The length of the CDR3 is 14 residues. The germline V gene has CDR1 SGHTA and CDR2 FQGTGA. This CDR3 is CASSPGRGGGEQYF. The DNA of the CDR3 is TGTGCCAGCAGCCCCGGGAGGGGTGGTGGGGAGCAGTACTTC.

The chain combines TRBV19 with TRBJ2-2, with D tentatively TRBD1 (6 bases). Germline V lookup: CDR1 LNHDA, CDR2 SQIVND (reference sequence). V was shortened by 3 bases and J by 1 base, with 9 bases between the two germline ends. The CDR3 runs to 15 residues. CDR3 sequence: CASSIQGGNTGELFF. CDR3 DNA: TGTGCCAGTAGTATCCAAGGGGGGAACACCGGGGAGCTGTTTTTT.

The J gene is TRBJ1-6, the V gene TRBV9; tentative D call: TRBD1 (5 bases). Trimming left V 3 bases short and J 7 bases short, with 14 bases between. Germline-derived CDR1 and CDR2 are SGDLS and YYNGEE. The CDR3 extends over 15 amino acids. CDR3 DNA sequence: TGTGCCAGCAGCGCCGCCGGTAGGGGAAATTCACCCCTCCACTTT. Translation gives CASSAAGRGNSPLHF.

J is TRBJ2-7 and V is TRBV5-4; D perhaps matches TRBD2 (6 bases). From germline, CDR1 is SGHNT and CDR2 YYREEE (reference sequence). V dropped 4 bases and J dropped 6 bases, with 17 bases sitting between them. CDR3 length equals 14 residues. CDR3 residues: CASSLETGGSEQYF. In DNA, the CDR3 is TGTGCCAGCAGCCTGGAGACTGGGGGGAGCGAGCAGTACTTC.

The chain combines TRBV6-5 with TRBJ2-1, with 9 bases fitting TRBD2. CDR1 and CDR2 from the germline V gene are MNHEY and SVGAGI. CDR3 size: 16 residues. With 0 bases clipped from V and 7 bases from J, the junction kept 7 bases outside the gene matches. CDR3 in DNA: TGTGCCAGCAGTTACTCGGGCGGGGGGGCCTCTAATGAGCAGTTCTTC. This encodes CASSYSGGGASNEQFF.

This chain connects TRBV7-2 to TRBJ1-3, with 12 bases lining up with TRBD1. Germline V gene lookup returns CDR1 SGHTA and CDR2 FQGNSA. J was trimmed by 7 bases and V by 1 base; bases with no gene match: 5. The CDR3 has 16 residues. In nucleotides, the CDR3 is TGTGCCAGCAGCTTAGGCGGGACAGGGGGCATCAACACCATATATTTT. This translates into CASSLGGTGGINTIYF.

As DNA, the CDR3 is TGTGCCAGCTGTTACGGGATCAATGAAAAACTGTTTTTT. Protein: CASCYGINEKLFF. This chain joins TRBV11-2 and TRBJ1-4; D is unclear. Germline V gene data show CDR1 as SGHAT and CDR2 as FQNNGV. V was shortened by 8 bases and J by 5 bases, with 12 bases between the two germline ends. This CDR3 has 13 amino acids.

This chain uses TRBV15 with TRBJ1-1, with 7 nucleotides matching TRBD1. CDR1 LNHNV and CDR2 YYDKDF come from the germline V gene (reference sequence). V was pared by 1 base and J by 5 bases, with 7 bases of the junction left unmatched. This CDR3 region has 15 residues. CDR3 region: CATSRVMTGLTEAFF. CDR3 coding DNA: TGTGCCACCAGCAGAGTTATGACAGGGCTAACTGAAGCTTTCTTT.

The chain recombines TRBV29-1 with TRBJ2-7, with D maybe TRBD1 (6 bases). CDR3 size: 14 residues. V was cut by 6 bases and J by 3 bases, with 18 bases left in between. Germline V lookup: CDR1 SQVTM, CDR2 ANQGSEA. The CDR3 DNA follows: TGCAGCGTGGTACCGGGACACCGCTTCTACGAGCAGTACTTC. Its protein is CSVVPGHRFYEQYF.

The chain is built from TRBV4-3 and TRBJ1-6, with 10 bases matching TRBD1. The ends lost 1 base at V and 8 bases at J; junction bases unmatched: 5. Germline V lookup: CDR1 LGHNA, CDR2 YSLEER. The CDR3 has 16 residues. CDR3 region: CASSQVGGTGDSPLHF. The DNA for the CDR3 is TGCGCCAGCAGCCAAGTCGGGGGGACAGGGGATTCACCCCTCCACTTT.

This chain's CDR3 is CASSIATGVGGELFF. DNA for the CDR3: TGTGCCAGTAGTATTGCGACAGGGGTGGGCGGGGAGCTGTTTTTT. V is TRBV19 and J is TRBJ2-2, with 8 bases fitting TRBD1. V trimming: 3 bases; J trimming: 7 bases; junction bases outside the gene matches: 7. This CDR3 comprises 15 residues. CDR1 and CDR2 from the germline V gene are LNHDA and SQIVND (reference sequence).

V gene TRBV28 combines with J gene TRBJ2-5; no reliable D call. CDR1 is MDHEN, CDR2 SYDVKM, per germline. The CDR3 consists of 14 residues. V shed 3 bases and J shed 2 bases, with 10 bases lying between them. The CDR3 reads CASSFRGAQETQYF. Written as DNA, the CDR3 is TGTGCCAGCAGTTTTAGAGGAGCTCAAGAGACCCAGTACTTC.

The chain carries TRBV3-1 (or the pseudogene TRBV3-2) and TRBJ2-7, with TRBD1 matching over 8 bases. Germline CDR1 and CDR2: LGHDT and YNNKEL (reference sequence). The CDR3 is 19 residues long. The trim removed 4 bases at V and 0 bases at J, leaving 17 bases unmatched. This CDR3 reads CASSPTSEPRTGSSYEQYF. The DNA for the CDR3 is TGTGCCAGCAGCCCCACTTCGGAACCAAGGACAGGGAGCTCCTACGAGCAGTACTTC.

CDR3 region: CASSPDRVPTGELFF. Written as DNA, the CDR3 is TGTGCCAGCAGCCCGGACAGGGTCCCCACCGGGGAGCTGTTTTTT. The V and J genes are TRBV7-3 and TRBJ2-2; 8 bases are shared with TRBD1. Germline V gene sequence: CDR1 SGHTA, CDR2 FQGTGA. V was clipped by 5 bases and J by 4 bases; unmatched bases: 6. The CDR3 has 15 residues.

V gene TRBV4-1 combines with J gene TRBJ2-1; 7 bases line up with TRBD1. Trimming cost V 0 bases and J 11 bases; bases outside gene matches: 10. The germline V gene has CDR1 MGHRA and CDR2 YSYEKL. This CDR3 has 15 residues. DNA of the CDR3: TGCGCCAGCAGCCAAGATGAAGGGGGCGTCAGTAAGCAGTTCTTC. It translates to CASSQDEGGVSKQFF.

The sample holds a few counts of this clone. V and J are TRBV7-2 and TRBJ2-5, with 8 bases that match TRBD1. Germline loops: CDR1 SGHTA, CDR2 FQGNSA. The CDR3 runs to 14 residues. Trimming took 8 bases from V and 2 from J; bases not matched to a gene: 7. CDR3 nucleotide sequence: TGTGCCAGCGCCCGGGACAGGCGACAAGAGACCCAGTACTTC. It encodes CASARDRRQETQYF.

The V and J genes are TRBV15 and TRBJ1-2; the match to TRBD1 covers 7 bases. There are 14 residues in the CDR3. Looked up from germline, CDR1 is LNHNV and CDR2 is YYDKDF (reference sequence). Germline trimming cut 1 base from V and 7 bases from J; bases unmatched to any gene: 6. CDR3 region: CATSRGGQVSGYTF. The CDR3 DNA reads as TGTGCCACCAGCAGAGGCGGACAGGTTTCTGGCTACACCTTC.

The V and J genes are TRBV3-1 (or the pseudogene TRBV3-2) and TRBJ2-1; 7 bases match TRBD2. The CDR3 contains 13 residues. J lost 6 bases, V lost 1 base, and 0 bases had no gene match. Germline-derived CDR1 and CDR2 are LGHDT and YNNKEL (reference sequence). CDR3 nucleotide sequence: TGTGCCAGCAGCCAAGGCGGGGGCAATGAGCAGTTCTTC. It yields the protein CASSQGGGNEQFF.

The chain employs TRBV28 and TRBJ2-1, with a weak D call TRBD1 (6 bases). V was clipped by 10 bases and J by 12 bases, with 16 bases between them. The V gene's germline CDR1 is MDHEN and CDR2 SYDVKM. The CDR3 totals 11 residues. CDR3 DNA: TGTGCCACCACAAACCTACAGGGGCAGTTCTTC. It yields the protein CATTNLQGQFF.

The J gene is TRBJ2-2, the V gene TRBV28, with D uncertain. The length of the CDR3 is 13 residues. Trimming stripped 5 bases from V and 4 bases from J, with 8 bases between. In germline, CDR1 is MDHEN, CDR2 SYDVKM. The CDR3 region has the DNA TGTGCCAGCAGTCCACGAGGCACCGGGGAGCTGTTTTTT. Amino acids: CASSPRGTGELFF.

V usage is TRBV30 and J usage is TRBJ1-6, with TRBD1 identical over 9 bases. Trimming cost V 1 base and J 8 bases; bases outside gene matches: 6. Per germline, CDR1 GTSNPN and CDR2 SVGIG (reference sequence). The CDR3 covers 15 residues. The DNA for the CDR3 is TGTGCCTGGAGTGCTTACAGGACAGGGGATTCACCCCTCCACTTT. Its protein product is CAWSAYRTGDSPLHF.

The chain employs TRBV7-2 and TRBJ2-7, with 12 bases fitting TRBD1. Germline lookup yields CDR1 SGHTA and CDR2 FQGNSA. The CDR3 spans 15 residues. J gave up 6 bases and V 5 bases, and 8 bases lay outside the gene matches. In DNA, the CDR3 is TGTGCCAGCAGCCGGGACAGGGGGCTTTCAAGCGAGCAGTACTTC. This translates into CASSRDRGLSSEQYF.

This sequence joins TRBV5-1 and TRBJ2-6; possibly TRBD1 for D (7 bases). V was clipped by 0 bases and J by 0 bases, with 19 bases between them. The CDR3 is 20 residues long. Per germline, CDR1 SGHRS and CDR2 YFSETQ. This chain's CDR3 is CASSLARGTVSSSGANVLTF. The DNA for the CDR3 is TGCGCCAGCAGCTTGGCCCGCGGGACAGTGAGCAGCTCTGGGGCCAACGTCCTGACTTTC.

The V and J genes are TRBV5-1 and TRBJ2-7, with 11 bases aligning to TRBD1. Germline CDR1 SGHRS, CDR2 YFSETQ. The CDR3 has 14 residues. Trimming at V came to 3 bases and at J to 6 bases, leaving 5 bases not matched to a gene. CDR3 bases: TGCGCCAGCAGCTCAGGACAGGGGGCGGTCGAGCAGTACTTC. Translating it yields CASSSGQGAVEQYF.

V gene TRBV4-1 combines with J gene TRBJ1-1; the match to TRBD1 covers 11 bases. Trimming removed 3 bases from V and 5 bases from J; junction bases left unmatched: 5. Germline loops: CDR1 MGHRA, CDR2 YSYEKL. The length of the CDR3 is 15 residues. DNA of the CDR3: TGCGCCAGCAGCCAGGGACAGGGGGTAGGGACTGAAGCTTTCTTT. Translation gives CASSQGQGVGTEAFF.

This chain joins TRBV9 and TRBJ2-1, with 9 bases aligning to TRBD2. The germline V gene has CDR1 SGDLS and CDR2 YYNGEE. The CDR3 loop spans 15 amino acids. J lost 2 bases, V lost 4 bases, and 4 bases had no gene match. CDR3 bases: TGTGCCAGCAGCTCCCGGACTAGCGCCTACAATGAGCAGTTCTTC. Its protein is CASSSRTSAYNEQFF.

The chain employs TRBV5-6 and TRBJ2-5, with 10 bases lining up with TRBD2. Germline lookup yields CDR1 SGHDT and CDR2 YYEEEE. The CDR3 is 17 amino acids. Losses at the gene ends were 3 bases for V and 3 bases for J; bases not matched to a gene: 11. CDR3 sequence (DNA): TGTGCCAGCAGCTGGAGGGGGTTTGGACTAGCGGAAGAGACCCAGTACTTC. Protein: CASSWRGFGLAEETQYF.

This chain links TRBV2 with TRBJ2-5; 9 bases are shared with TRBD2. V gave up 1 base and J gave up 5 bases; unmatched junction bases: 5. Germline V gives CDR1 SNHLY, CDR2 FYNNEI. The CDR3 loop spans 15 amino acids. The CDR3 DNA reads as TGTGCCAGCAGTGAAGACGGCGCGGGGGGGGAGACCCAGTACTTC. This codes for CASSEDGAGGETQYF.